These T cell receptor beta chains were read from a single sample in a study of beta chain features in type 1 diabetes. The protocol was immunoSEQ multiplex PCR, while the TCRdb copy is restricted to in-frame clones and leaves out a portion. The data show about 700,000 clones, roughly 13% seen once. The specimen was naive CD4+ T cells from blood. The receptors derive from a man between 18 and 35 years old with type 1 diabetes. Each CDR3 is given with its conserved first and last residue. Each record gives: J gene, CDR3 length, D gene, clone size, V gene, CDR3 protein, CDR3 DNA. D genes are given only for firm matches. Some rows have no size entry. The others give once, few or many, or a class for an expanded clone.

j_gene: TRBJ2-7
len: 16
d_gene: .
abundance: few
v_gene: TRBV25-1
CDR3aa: CASSELAQGSSYEQYF
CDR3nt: TGTGCCAGCAGTGAATTAGCCCAGGGGAGCTCCTACGAGCAGTACTTC

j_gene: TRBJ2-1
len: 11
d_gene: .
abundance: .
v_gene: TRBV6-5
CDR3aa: CASSDRNEQFF
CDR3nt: TGTGCCAGCAGTGACCGCAATGAGCAGTTCTTC

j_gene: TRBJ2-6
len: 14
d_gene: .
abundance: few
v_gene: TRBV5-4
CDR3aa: CASSPGTGANVLTF
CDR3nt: TGTGCCAGCAGCCCAGGGACTGGGGCCAACGTCCTGACTTTC

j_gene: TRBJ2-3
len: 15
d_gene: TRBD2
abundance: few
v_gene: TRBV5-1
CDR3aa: CASSLRLAGDDTQYF
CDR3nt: TGCGCCAGCAGCTTACGACTAGCGGGGGATGATACGCAGTATTTT

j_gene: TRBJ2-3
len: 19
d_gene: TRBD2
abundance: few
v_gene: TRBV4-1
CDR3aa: CASSQDPAIYGGAIDTQYF
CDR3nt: TGCGCCAGCAGCCAAGATCCGGCTATTTACGGGGGGGCCATAGATACGCAGTATTTT

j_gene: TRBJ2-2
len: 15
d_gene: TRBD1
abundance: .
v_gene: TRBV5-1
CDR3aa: CASSPDRGNTGELFF
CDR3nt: TGCGCCAGCAGCCCCGACAGGGGGAACACCGGGGAGCTGTTTTTT

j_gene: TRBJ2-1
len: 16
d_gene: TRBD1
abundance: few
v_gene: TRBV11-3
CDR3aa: CASSLSLDRGRSEQFF
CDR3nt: TGTGCCAGCAGCTTATCTCTGGACAGGGGGAGAAGTGAGCAGTTCTTC

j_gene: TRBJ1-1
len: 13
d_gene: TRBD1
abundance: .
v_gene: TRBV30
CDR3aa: CAWAGQGNTEAFF
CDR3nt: TGTGCCTGGGCGGGACAGGGGAACACTGAAGCTTTCTTT

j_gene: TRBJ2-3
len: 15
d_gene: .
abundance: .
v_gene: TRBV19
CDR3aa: CASSPLTGDTDTQYF
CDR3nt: TGTGCCAGTAGCCCGCTGACAGGTGATACAGATACGCAGTATTTT

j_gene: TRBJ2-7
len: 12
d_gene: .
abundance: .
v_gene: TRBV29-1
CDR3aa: CSVEAEGYEQYF
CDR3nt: TGCAGCGTTGAAGCGGAGGGGTACGAGCAGTACTTC

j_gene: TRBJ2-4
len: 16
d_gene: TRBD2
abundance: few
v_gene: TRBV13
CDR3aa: CASSPGLAGGSNIQYF
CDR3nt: TGTGCCAGCAGCCCGGGACTAGCGGGGGGTTCAAACATTCAGTACTTC

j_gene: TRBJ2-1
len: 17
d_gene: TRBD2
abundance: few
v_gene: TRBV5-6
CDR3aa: CASSPGLAGEVASEQFF
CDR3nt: TGTGCCAGCAGCCCGGGACTAGCGGGGGAAGTGGCCAGTGAGCAGTTCTTC

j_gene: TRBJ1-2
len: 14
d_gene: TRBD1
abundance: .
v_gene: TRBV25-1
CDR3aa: CASQDRGANYGYTF
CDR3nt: TGTGCCAGCCAAGACAGGGGAGCTAACTATGGCTACACCTTC

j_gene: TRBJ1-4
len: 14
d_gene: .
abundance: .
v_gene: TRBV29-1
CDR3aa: CSVAPQGTDEKLFF
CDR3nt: TGCAGCGTGGCCCCCCAGGGGACGGATGAAAAACTGTTTTTT

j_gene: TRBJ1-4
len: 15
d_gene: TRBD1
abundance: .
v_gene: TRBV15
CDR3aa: CATSRATGANEKLFF
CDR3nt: TGTGCCACCAGCAGAGCGACAGGGGCAAATGAAAAACTGTTTTTT

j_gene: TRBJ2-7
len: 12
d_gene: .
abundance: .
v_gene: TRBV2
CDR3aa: CASSLLNTEQYF
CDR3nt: TGTGCCAGCAGCCTCCTTAACACTGAGCAGTACTTC

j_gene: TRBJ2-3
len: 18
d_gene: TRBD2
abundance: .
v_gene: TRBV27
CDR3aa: CASSLSFLVAGVADTQYF
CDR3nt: TGTGCCAGCAGTTTATCGTTTTTAGTTGCGGGGGTTGCAGATACGCAGTATTTT

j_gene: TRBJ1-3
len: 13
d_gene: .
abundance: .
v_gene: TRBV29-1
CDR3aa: CSASDRTGNTIYF
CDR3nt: TGCAGCGCTTCCGACAGGACAGGAAACACCATATATTTT

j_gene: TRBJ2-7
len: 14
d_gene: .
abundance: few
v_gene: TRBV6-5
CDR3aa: CASSQEPYFHEQYF
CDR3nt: TGTGCCAGCAGTCAGGAGCCCTACTTCCACGAGCAGTACTTC

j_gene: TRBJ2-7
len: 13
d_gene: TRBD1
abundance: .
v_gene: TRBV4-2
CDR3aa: CASSHGTGGEQYF
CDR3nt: TGTGCCAGCAGCCACGGGACAGGGGGTGAGCAGTACTTC

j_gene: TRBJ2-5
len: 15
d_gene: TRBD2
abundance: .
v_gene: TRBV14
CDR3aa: CASSFRTSAGETQYF
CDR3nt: TGTGCCAGCAGCTTCCGGACTAGCGCGGGAGAGACCCAGTACTTC

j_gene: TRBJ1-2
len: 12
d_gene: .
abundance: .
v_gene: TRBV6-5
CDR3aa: CASSQDSYGYTF
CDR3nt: TGTGCCAGCAGTCAGGACAGCTATGGCTACACCTTC

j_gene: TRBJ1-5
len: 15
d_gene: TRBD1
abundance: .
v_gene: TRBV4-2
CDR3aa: CASSPQGEYNQPQHF
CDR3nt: TGTGCCAGCAGCCCCCAGGGGGAGTACAATCAGCCCCAGCATTTT

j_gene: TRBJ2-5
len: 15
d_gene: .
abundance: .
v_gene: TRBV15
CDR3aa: CATSRVVQSVETQYF
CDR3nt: TGTGCCACCAGCAGAGTGGTACAGTCCGTAGAGACCCAGTACTTC

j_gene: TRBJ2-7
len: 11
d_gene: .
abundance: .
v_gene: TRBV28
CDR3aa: CASSWGSEQYF
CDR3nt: TGTGCCAGCAGCTGGGGCTCCGAGCAGTACTTC

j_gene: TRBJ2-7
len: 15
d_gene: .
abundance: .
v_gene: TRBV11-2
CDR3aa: CASSLEASSSYEQYF
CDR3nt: TGTGCCAGCAGCTTAGAGGCTTCGAGCTCCTACGAGCAGTACTTC

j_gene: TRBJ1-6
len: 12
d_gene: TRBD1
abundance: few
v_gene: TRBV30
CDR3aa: CAKGTGDSPLHF
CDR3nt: TGTGCCAAAGGGACAGGGGATTCACCCCTCCACTTT

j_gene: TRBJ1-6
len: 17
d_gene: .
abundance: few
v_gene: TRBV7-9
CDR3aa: CASSFGEGSSYNSPLHF
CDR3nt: TGTGCCAGCAGCTTCGGGGAGGGGAGCTCCTATAATTCACCCCTCCACTTT

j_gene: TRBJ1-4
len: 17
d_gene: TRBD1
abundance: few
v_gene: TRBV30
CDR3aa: CAWSVRGQGKGNEKLFF
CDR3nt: TGTGCCTGGAGTGTACGAGGACAGGGGAAAGGGAATGAAAAACTGTTTTTT